The 7 T cell receptor beta chains in this list originate from one sample, sequenced in a study of blood T cell repertoires in COVID-19. TCRdb keeps only in-frame clones here, not all; method: immunoSEQ multiplex PCR. Of some 340,000 clones in the sample, around 83% are singletons; the top ten hold about 3%. The specimen was peripheral blood. These TCRs come from a man aged 25 to 40 with active or convalescent COVID-19.

The chain recombines TRBV29-1 with TRBJ2-1; 7 bases map to TRBD2. Losses at the gene ends were 3 bases for V and 5 bases for J; bases not matched to a gene: 7. Germline CDR1 is SQVTM and CDR2 is ANQGSEA. The CDR3 is made up of 14 amino acids. The CDR3 sequence is CSVEWREWDNEQFF. The CDR3 DNA is TGCAGCGTTGAGTGGCGGGAGTGGGACAATGAGCAGTTCTTC.

The chain recombines TRBV7-9 with TRBJ1-6; D call uncertain. The germline gives CDR1 SEHNR, CDR2 FQNEAQ (reference sequence). The CDR3 is 16 amino acids. The V end lost 4 bases, the J end lost 1 base, and 11 bases lay between the germline ends. CDR3: CASSSRAGSYNSPLHF. The DNA for the CDR3 is TGTGCCAGCAGCTCACGGGCGGGGTCCTATAATTCACCCCTCCACTTT.

The chain carries TRBV6-5 and TRBJ2-1, with 9 bases identical to TRBD2. Per germline, CDR1 MNHEY and CDR2 SVGAGI. This CDR3 region has 15 residues. V was clipped by 2 bases and J by 5 bases; unmatched bases: 4. The DNA of the CDR3 is TGTGCCAGCAGTTACCACTTAGCGGGGGACAATGAGCAGTTCTTC. This codes for CASSYHLAGDNEQFF.

The genes are TRBV5-1 and TRBJ2-1, with TRBD1 identical over 11 bases. J was trimmed by 8 bases and V by 4 bases; bases with no gene match: 11. This CDR3 contains 16 residues. CDR1 is SGHRS and CDR2 is YFSETQ in the germline V gene. DNA of the CDR3: TGCGCCAGCAGCCCTCCCGGGACAGGGGGGTTCGATGAGCAGTTCTTC. Protein product: CASSPPGTGGFDEQFF.

V and J are TRBV6-2 or TRBV6-3 and TRBJ2-3, with D perhaps TRBD2 (5 bases). The CDR3 covers 17 residues. Between the trimmed V and J ends, which lost 5 bases and 0 bases, there was a span of 18 bases. Germline V lookup: CDR1 MNHEY, CDR2 SVGEGT. In DNA form, the CDR3 reads TGTGCCAGCAGTCCCGCTCGGGGTCACGGGAGCACAGATACGCAGTATTTT. It translates to CASSPARGHGSTDTQYF.

J is TRBJ1-6 and V is TRBV13; D not certain. V was trimmed by 0 bases and J by 5 bases, leaving 5 bases between them. Germline V gene data show CDR1 as PRHDT and CDR2 as FYEKMQ (reference sequence). This CDR3 contains 14 residues. In DNA, the CDR3 is TGTGCCAGCAGCTTAGGGCGGGATAATTCACCCCTCCACTTT. It yields the protein CASSLGRDNSPLHF. Supplemented by reference TRBV13 and TRBJ1-6, the full variable domain reads AAGVIQSPRHLIKEKRETATLKCYPIPRHDTVYWYQQGPGQDPQFLISFYEKMQSDKGSIPDRFSAQQFSDYHSELNMSSLELGDSALYFCASSLGRDNSPLHFGNGTRLTVT.

The chain is built from TRBV6-1 and TRBJ1-4; D might be TRBD1 (5 bases). Per germline, CDR1 MNHNS and CDR2 SASEGT. This CDR3 region has 15 residues. V gave up 5 bases and J gave up 3 bases, with 13 bases separating them. In DNA, the CDR3 is TGTGCCAGCAGTTTGGGGCAGGGCCCTAATGAAAAACTGTTTTTT. Its translation: CASSLGQGPNEKLFF.